The 8 T cell receptor beta chains below were found in one sample sequenced in a study of blood T cell repertoires in COVID-19. Clones were sequenced by immunoSEQ multiplex PCR, and TCRdb holds only the in-frame ones, with some missing. The table has 250,000 to 300,000 clones, approximately 91% seen once. The sample taken for sequencing was peripheral blood. All receptors come from a man aged 50-60 years with acute or convalescent COVID-19.

The gene calls are TRBV30 and TRBJ2-7, with D perhaps matching TRBD1 (5 bases). The V gene's germline CDR1 is GTSNPN and CDR2 SVGIG (reference sequence). The V gene lost 4 bases and the J gene lost 6 bases, with 19 bases spanning the gap. CDR3 length: 14 residues. DNA for the CDR3: TGTGCCTGGACTATTCTAGGGGCGTCAGGCGAGCAGTACTTC. Its protein product is CAWTILGASGEQYF.

The V and J genes are TRBV3-1 (or the pseudogene TRBV3-2) and TRBJ1-1; D gene ambiguous. CDR1 LGHDT and CDR2 YNNKEL come from the germline V gene (reference sequence). V was shortened by 2 bases and J by 0 bases, with 7 bases between the two germline ends. The CDR3 covers 14 residues. CDR3 sequence: CASSQTAMNTEAFF. The DNA of the CDR3 is TGTGCCAGCAGCCAAACAGCCATGAACACTGAAGCTTTCTTT.

The chain combines TRBV7-3 with TRBJ2-5; TRBD2 might be the D (6 bases). V gave up 2 bases and J gave up 3 bases, with 22 bases separating them. This CDR3 comprises 18 residues. Germline V gene data show CDR1 as SGHTA and CDR2 as FQGTGA. CDR3 bases: TGTGCCAGCAGCTTATTGCCGGGCGGTAGCGGCCAAGAAGAGACCCAGTACTTC. This codes for CASSLLPGGSGQEETQYF.

This chain joins TRBV5-1 and TRBJ1-2; D remains ambiguous. The CDR3 spans 15 residues. With 0 bases removed from V and 3 bases from J, the gap between germline ends came to 12 bases. Germline CDR1 SGHRS, CDR2 YFSETQ. This CDR3 is CASSLDEGSDYGYTF. CDR3 bases: TGCGCCAGCAGCTTGGACGAGGGTTCCGACTATGGCTACACCTTC.

V and J are TRBV30 and TRBJ1-2; D is undetermined. The germline CDR1 and CDR2 sequences are GTSNPN and SVGIG (reference sequence). Trimming removed 1 base at V and 8 bases at J, with 14 bases between. The CDR3 totals 13 residues. CDR3 DNA: TGTGCCTGGAGTGGAGGGAGGCTTGGCGGCTACACCTTC. This codes for CAWSGGRLGGYTF.

The chain has TRBV19 and TRBJ2-3; TRBD2 aligns across 10 bases. The CDR3 length is 14 residues. In germline, CDR1 is LNHDA, CDR2 SQIVND (reference sequence). Unmatched junction bases numbered 7, after V lost 8 bases and J lost 5 bases. The CDR3 bases are TGTGCCAGTCGGAGCGGGGGGGGCGTAGATACGCAGTATTTT. It encodes CASRSGGGVDTQYF. The variable domain in full, with the rest retrieved from reference TRBV19 and TRBJ2-3, is DGGITQSPKYLFRKEGQNVTLSCEQNLNHDAMYWYRQDPGQGLRLIYYSQIVNDFQKGDIAEGYSVSREKKESFPLTVTSAQKNPTAFYLCASRSGGGVDTQYFGPGTRLTVL.

The chain has TRBV19 and TRBJ2-7; 9 bases are a match to TRBD1. CDR1 is LNHDA, CDR2 SQIVND, per germline (reference sequence). The length of the CDR3 is 15 residues. The V segment lost 3 bases and the J segment 5 bases; nucleotides outside the gene matches: 8. CDR3 nucleotides: TGTGCCAGTAGTATGTTTCCCGGGACAGGGCACGAGCAGTACTTC. Amino acids: CASSMFPGTGHEQYF.

This clone is a singleton in its sample. This chain connects TRBV6-5 to TRBJ2-7, with 7 bases fitting TRBD1. The ends lost 7 bases at V and 1 base at J; junction bases unmatched: 4. The CDR3 consists of 13 residues. The germline CDR1 and CDR2 sequences are MNHEY and SVGAGI. In nucleotides, the CDR3 is TGTGCCAGCAAGTTGGGACAGTCCTACGAGCAGTACTTC. Protein sequence: CASKLGQSYEQYF.